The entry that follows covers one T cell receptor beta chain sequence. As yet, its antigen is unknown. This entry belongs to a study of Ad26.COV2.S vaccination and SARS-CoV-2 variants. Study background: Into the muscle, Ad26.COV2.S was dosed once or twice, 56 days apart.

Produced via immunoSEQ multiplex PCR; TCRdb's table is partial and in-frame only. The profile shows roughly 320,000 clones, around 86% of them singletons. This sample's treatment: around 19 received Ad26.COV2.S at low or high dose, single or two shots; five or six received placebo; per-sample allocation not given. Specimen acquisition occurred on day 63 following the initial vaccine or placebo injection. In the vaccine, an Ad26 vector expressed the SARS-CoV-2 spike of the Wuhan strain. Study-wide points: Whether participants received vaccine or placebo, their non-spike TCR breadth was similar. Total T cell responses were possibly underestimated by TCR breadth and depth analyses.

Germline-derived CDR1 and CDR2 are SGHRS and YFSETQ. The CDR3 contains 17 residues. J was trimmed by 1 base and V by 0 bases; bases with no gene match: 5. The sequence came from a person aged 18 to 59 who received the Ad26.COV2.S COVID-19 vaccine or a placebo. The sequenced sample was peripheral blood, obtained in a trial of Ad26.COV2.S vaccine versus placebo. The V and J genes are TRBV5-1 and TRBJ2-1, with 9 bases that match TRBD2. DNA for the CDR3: TGCGCCAGCAGCTTGGTTGTTAGCGGGGGATCCTACAATGAGCAGTTCTTC. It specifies CASSLVVSGGSYNEQFF.